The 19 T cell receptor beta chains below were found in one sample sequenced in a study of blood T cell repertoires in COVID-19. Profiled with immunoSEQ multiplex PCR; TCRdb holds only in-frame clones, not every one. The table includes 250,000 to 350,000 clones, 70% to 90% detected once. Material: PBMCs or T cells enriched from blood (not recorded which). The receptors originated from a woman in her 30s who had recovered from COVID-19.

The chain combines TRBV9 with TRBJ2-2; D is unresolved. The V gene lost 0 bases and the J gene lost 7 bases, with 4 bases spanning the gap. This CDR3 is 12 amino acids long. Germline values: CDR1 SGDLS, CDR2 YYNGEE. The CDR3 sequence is CASSVEHGELFF. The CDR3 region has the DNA TGTGCCAGCAGCGTAGAGCACGGGGAGCTGTTTTTT.

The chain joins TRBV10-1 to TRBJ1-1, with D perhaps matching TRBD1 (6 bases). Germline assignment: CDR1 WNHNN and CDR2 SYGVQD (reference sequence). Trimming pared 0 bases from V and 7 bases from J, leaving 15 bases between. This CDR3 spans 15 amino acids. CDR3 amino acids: CASSESSGHTYEAFF. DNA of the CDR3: TGCGCCAGCAGTGAGTCGTCGGGACACACTTATGAAGCTTTCTTT.

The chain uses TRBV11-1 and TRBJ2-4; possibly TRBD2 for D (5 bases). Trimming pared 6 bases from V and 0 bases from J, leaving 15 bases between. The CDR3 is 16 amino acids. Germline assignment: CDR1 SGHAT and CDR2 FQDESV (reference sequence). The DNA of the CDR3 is TGTGCCAGCAGTCAAGAACCGGGAAGAGCCAAAAACATTCAGTACTTC. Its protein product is CASSQEPGRAKNIQYF.

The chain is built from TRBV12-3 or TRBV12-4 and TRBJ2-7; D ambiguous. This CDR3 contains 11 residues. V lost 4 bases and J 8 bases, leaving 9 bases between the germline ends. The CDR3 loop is CASSSNNQQYF. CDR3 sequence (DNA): TGTGCCAGCAGTTCAAACAACCAGCAGTACTTC.

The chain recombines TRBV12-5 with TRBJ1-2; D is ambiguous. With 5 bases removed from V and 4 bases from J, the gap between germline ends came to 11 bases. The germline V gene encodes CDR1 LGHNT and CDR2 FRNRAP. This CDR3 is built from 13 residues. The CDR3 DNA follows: TGTGCTAGTGGTCAATCGGGGATCTATGGCTACACCTTC. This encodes CASGQSGIYGYTF.

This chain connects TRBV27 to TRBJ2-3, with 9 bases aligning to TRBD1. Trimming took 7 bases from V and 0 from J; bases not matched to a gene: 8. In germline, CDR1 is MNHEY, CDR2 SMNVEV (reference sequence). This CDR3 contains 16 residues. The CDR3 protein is CASKTGQGPSTDTQYF. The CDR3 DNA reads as TGTGCCAGCAAAACGGGACAGGGCCCTAGCACAGATACGCAGTATTTT.

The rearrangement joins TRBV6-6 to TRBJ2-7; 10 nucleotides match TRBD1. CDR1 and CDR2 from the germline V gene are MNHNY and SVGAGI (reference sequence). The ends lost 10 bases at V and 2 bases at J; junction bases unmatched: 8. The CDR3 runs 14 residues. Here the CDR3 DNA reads TGTGCCACCGGGGGACAGGGGTCCACCTACGAGCAGTACTTC. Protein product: CATGGQGSTYEQYF.

Written as DNA, the CDR3 is TGTGCCAGCAGCCCACTTAGACTAGCCCTAGCCAAAAACATTCAGTACTTC. As protein: CASSPLRLALAKNIQYF. This rearrangement joins TRBV7-9 to TRBJ2-4; 7 bases are shared with TRBD2. Germline loops: CDR1 SEHNR, CDR2 FQNEAQ (reference sequence). This CDR3 is 17 amino acids long. The J segment lost 0 bases and the V segment lost 5 bases, leaving 10 bases of the junction unmatched.

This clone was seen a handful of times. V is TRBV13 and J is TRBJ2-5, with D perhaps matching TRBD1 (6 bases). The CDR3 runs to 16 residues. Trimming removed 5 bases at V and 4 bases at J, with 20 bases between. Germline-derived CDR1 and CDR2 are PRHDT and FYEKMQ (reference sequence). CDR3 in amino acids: CASSRRGIPMGETQYF. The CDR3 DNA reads TGTGCCAGCAGCCGTAGGGGGATTCCTATGGGAGAGACCCAGTACTTC.

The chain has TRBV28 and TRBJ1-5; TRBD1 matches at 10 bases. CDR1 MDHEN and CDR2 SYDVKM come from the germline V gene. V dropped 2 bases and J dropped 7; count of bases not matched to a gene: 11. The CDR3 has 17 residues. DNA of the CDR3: TGTGCCAGCAGTTTAAGGAGACAGGGGGCGCGAGGACAGCCCCAGCATTTT. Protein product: CASSLRRQGARGQPQHF.

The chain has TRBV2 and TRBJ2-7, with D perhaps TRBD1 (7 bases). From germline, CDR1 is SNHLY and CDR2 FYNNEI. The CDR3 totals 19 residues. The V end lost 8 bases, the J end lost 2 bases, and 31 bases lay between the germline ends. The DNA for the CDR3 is TGTGCCAGCGTTACAGGGGATGACGGGAGTCCGCAATTTCCCTACGAGCAGTACTTC. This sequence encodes CASVTGDDGSPQFPYEQYF.

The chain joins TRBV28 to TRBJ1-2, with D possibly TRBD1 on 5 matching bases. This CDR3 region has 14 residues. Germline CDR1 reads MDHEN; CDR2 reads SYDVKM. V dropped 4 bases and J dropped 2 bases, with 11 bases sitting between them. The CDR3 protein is CASSSRGRNYGYTF. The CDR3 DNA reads TGTGCCAGCAGTTCAAGGGGCCGGAACTATGGCTACACCTTC.

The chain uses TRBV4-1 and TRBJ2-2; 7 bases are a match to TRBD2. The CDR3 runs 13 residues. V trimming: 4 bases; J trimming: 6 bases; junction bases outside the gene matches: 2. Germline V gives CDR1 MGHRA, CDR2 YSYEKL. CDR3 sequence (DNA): TGCGCCAGCAGCCGGCTAGCGGCCGGGGAGCTGTTTTTT. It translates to CASSRLAAGELFF.

CDR3 sequence: CASRQRGPTEAFF. Here the CDR3 DNA reads TGTGCCAGTAGGCAAAGGGGTCCCACTGAAGCTTTCTTT. This rearrangement joins TRBV19 to TRBJ1-1, with D maybe TRBD1 (5 bases). Germline CDR1 is LNHDA and CDR2 is SQIVND (reference sequence). The CDR3 spans 13 residues. Trimming took 6 bases from V and 4 from J, leaving 12 bases between them. Full variable domain (remainder filled in from reference TRBV19 and TRBJ1-1): DGGITQSPKYLFRKEGQNVTLSCEQNLNHDAMYWYRQDPGQGLRLIYYSQIVNDFQKGDIAEGYSVSREKKESFPLTVTSAQKNPTAFYLCASRQRGPTEAFFGQGTRLTVV.

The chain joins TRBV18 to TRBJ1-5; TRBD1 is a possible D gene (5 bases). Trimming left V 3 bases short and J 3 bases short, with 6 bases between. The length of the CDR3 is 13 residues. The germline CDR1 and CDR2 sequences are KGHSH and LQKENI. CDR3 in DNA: TGTGCCAGCTCACCGGACACCAATCAGCCCCAGCATTTT. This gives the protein CASSPDTNQPQHF.

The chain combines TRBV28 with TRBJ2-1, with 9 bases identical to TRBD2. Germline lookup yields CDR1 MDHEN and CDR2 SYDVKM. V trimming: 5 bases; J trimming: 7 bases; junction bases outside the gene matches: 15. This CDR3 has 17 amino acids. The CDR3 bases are TGTGCCAGCAGTGAGGTGGTGGGAGCGGGGGGTGGAAATGAGCAGTTCTTC. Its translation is CASSEVVGAGGGNEQFF.

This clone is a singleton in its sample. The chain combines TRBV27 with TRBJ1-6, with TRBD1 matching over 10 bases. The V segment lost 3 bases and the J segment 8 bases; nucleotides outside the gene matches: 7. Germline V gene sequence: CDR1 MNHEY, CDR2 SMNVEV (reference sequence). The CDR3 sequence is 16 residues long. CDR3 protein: CASSFIPGQGYSPLHF. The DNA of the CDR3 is TGTGCCAGCAGTTTTATACCGGGACAGGGGTATTCACCCCTCCACTTT.

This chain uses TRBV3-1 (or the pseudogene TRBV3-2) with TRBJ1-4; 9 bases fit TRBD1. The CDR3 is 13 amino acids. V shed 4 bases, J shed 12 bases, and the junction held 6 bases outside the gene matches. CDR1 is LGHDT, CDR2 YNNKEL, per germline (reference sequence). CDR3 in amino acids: CASSPGQGSQLFF. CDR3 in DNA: TGTGCCAGCAGCCCGGGACAGGGATCGCAACTGTTTTTT.

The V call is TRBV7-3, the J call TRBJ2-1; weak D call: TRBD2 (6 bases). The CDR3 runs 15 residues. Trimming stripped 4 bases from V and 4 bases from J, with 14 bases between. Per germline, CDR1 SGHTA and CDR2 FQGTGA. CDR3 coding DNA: TGTGCCAGCAGCTCCCCCGGGACTGCGTACAATGAGCAGTTCTTC. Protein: CASSSPGTAYNEQFF.